These 19 T cell receptor beta chains were sequenced from one sample in a study of blood T cells in healthy people across ages (dated by TCRdb to the mid-2010s). Libraries were built with 5' RACE. A second PCR of 7 to 11 cycles was run with a J-beta primer mix and a sample-barcoded 5' primer. The public reads were run again by TCRdb, first through fastp at Q25 and then through MiXCR, and only productive beta chains were kept. Under each unique CDR3 protein, matching rows form one entry showing the most common genes and DNA. A total of some 1,800,000 distinct CDR3 sequences appear in this sample, 39% of them only once. Together, the top ten hold 20% to 25% of the sample. Sequencing used blood. Receptor source: a human donor in good health.

The chain recombines TRBV7-9 with TRBJ2-5; D is possibly TRBD2 (6 bases). CDR1 is SEHNR, CDR2 FQNEAQ, per germline (reference sequence). The V and J ends lost 4 bases and 4 bases respectively, with 13 bases between them. The CDR3 contains 14 residues. The CDR3 coding sequence is TGTGCCAGCAGCTCGGGCCACGGGGGAGAGACCCAGTACTTC. Translating it yields CASSSGHGGETQYF.

Ten or more counts support this clonotype. This chain links TRBV4-3 with TRBJ2-3; TRBD2 matches 9 bases. The CDR3 extends over 17 amino acids. The germline V gene has CDR1 LGHNA and CDR2 YSLEER. V lost 0 bases to trimming and J lost 3 bases; unmatched junction nucleotides: 7. The CDR3 nucleotides read TGCGCCAGCAGCCAAGATGGAGCGGGGGGTAGGACAGATACGCAGTATTTT. It encodes CASSQDGAGGRTDTQYF.

CDR3 amino acids: CASSRGTYTEAFF. The CDR3 DNA reads TGTGCCAGCAGCCGTGGGACGTACACTGAAGCTTTCTTT. This chain uses TRBV28 with TRBJ1-1, with a tentative D call TRBD1 (5 bases). The CDR3 is 13 amino acids. From germline, CDR1 is MDHEN and CDR2 SYDVKM. V lost 6 bases and J 3 bases, leaving 11 bases between the germline ends.

Notes on this clonotype: A much larger clone is a single base away; this may be a read error. The rearrangement uses TRBV12-3 or TRBV12-4 and TRBJ2-5; 9 bases match TRBD1. The V segment lost 7 bases and the J segment 4 bases; nucleotides outside the gene matches: 4. The length of the CDR3 is 13 residues. The CDR3 DNA sequence: TGTGCCAGCACTTCACAGGGGGCAGAGACCCAGTACTTC. Its protein is CASTSQGAETQYF.

This clonotype was counted a few times. The rearrangement uses TRBV6-2 or TRBV6-3 and TRBJ2-1; D remains unclear. Germline CDR1 MNHEY, CDR2 SVGEGT. Trimming took 7 bases from V and 6 from J, leaving 4 bases between them. The CDR3 covers 10 residues. For the CDR3, the DNA is TGTGCCAGCATAGTCAATGAGCAGTTCTTC. Its translation: CASIVNEQFF.

The chain couples TRBV28 to TRBJ2-6; D is uncertain. The CDR3 is 14 amino acids. Germline CDR1 and CDR2: MDHEN and SYDVKM. The V and J ends lost 5 bases and 3 bases respectively, with 8 bases between them. The CDR3 is CASSPRFGANVLTF. In DNA, the CDR3 is TGTGCCAGCAGTCCCAGGTTTGGGGCCAACGTCCTGACTTTC.

The chain carries TRBV7-2 and TRBJ2-5, with 9 bases fitting TRBD1. The J call may be mistaken, given a closer DNA end match to TRBJ2-7. CDR1 and CDR2 from the germline V gene are SGHTA and FQGNSA. The CDR3 has 14 amino acids. The CDR3, as DNA: TGTGCCAGCAGCTACAGGACAGGGGCCGACGAGCAGTACTTC. Its protein product is CASSYRTGADEQYF.

This rearrangement joins TRBV20-1 to TRBJ2-5, with 8 positions matching TRBD2. This CDR3 region has 14 residues. Germline-derived CDR1 and CDR2 are DFQATT and SNEGSKA (reference sequence). The junction had 9 bases not matched to a gene; V was cut back by 5 bases and J by 4 bases. The CDR3 is CSAQRGGPGETQYF. CDR3 DNA sequence: TGCAGTGCTCAACGCGGGGGGCCGGGAGAGACCCAGTACTTC.

V is TRBV2 and J is TRBJ2-4; maybe TRBD2 (6 bases). Germline CDR1 is SNHLY and CDR2 is FYNNEI. CDR3 length: 17 amino acids. V was pared by 4 bases and J by 0 bases, with 16 bases between. The CDR3 DNA reads as TGTGCCAGCAGTGCGCTAGAATCGGGGGTAGCCAAAAACATTCAGTACTTC. Encoded protein: CASSALESGVAKNIQYF.

This clonotype was seen a handful of times. The chain is built from TRBV10-3 and TRBJ2-1; D gene unclear. Germline V gene data show CDR1 as ENHRY and CDR2 as SYGVKD. There are 16 residues in the CDR3. Trimming left V 3 bases short and J 0 bases short, with 12 bases between. The chain's CDR3 is CAISDPGRSSYNEQFF. CDR3 nucleotides: TGTGCCATCAGTGACCCAGGCAGGAGCTCCTACAATGAGCAGTTCTTC.

The gene calls are TRBV10-3 and TRBJ2-7, with D perhaps TRBD2 (6 bases). The CDR3 runs to 16 residues. Looked up from germline, CDR1 is ENHRY and CDR2 is SYGVKD. Trimming pared 0 bases from V and 0 bases from J, leaving 12 bases between. CDR3 protein: CAISESGRGSSYEQYF. CDR3 sequence (DNA): TGTGCCATCAGTGAGTCGGGACGGGGGAGCTCCTACGAGCAGTACTTC.

This clonotype was counted only a few times. The chain uses TRBV5-1 and TRBJ2-3, with D unclear. This CDR3 spans 13 amino acids. Germline loops: CDR1 SGHRS, CDR2 YFSETQ. Trimming took 0 bases from V and 11 from J, leaving 13 bases between them. CDR3 loop: CASSLEASIKQYF. The CDR3 DNA is TGCGCCAGCAGCTTGGAAGCTTCTATAAAGCAGTATTTT.

V gene TRBV20-1 combines with J gene TRBJ2-4, with D tentatively TRBD1 (6 bases). Matching the DNA end better, TRBJ2-7 makes the J call doubtful. The CDR3 is 17 residues long. Germline V gene data show CDR1 as DFQATT and CDR2 as SNEGSKA (reference sequence). The CDR3 sequence: CSVPGETTRGVGYEQYF. In DNA, the CDR3 is TGCAGTGTTCCAGGTGAAACCACCAGGGGCGTAGGGTACGAGCAGTACTTC.

This clonotype was found a few times. The V gene is TRBV29-1, the J gene TRBJ2-1; 9 nucleotides align to TRBD1. There are 12 residues in the CDR3. Losses at the gene ends were 7 bases for V and 9 bases for J; bases not matched to a gene: 7. Germline-derived CDR1 and CDR2 are SQVTM and ANQGSEA. CDR3 sequence: CSGTQGAGEQFF. The CDR3, as DNA: TGCAGCGGTACACAGGGGGCCGGTGAGCAGTTCTTC.

This clonotype was observed a handful of times. V usage is TRBV18 and J usage is TRBJ1-5, with D perhaps TRBD1 (5 bases). The CDR3 is 15 residues long. Germline V gene data show CDR1 as KGHSH and CDR2 as LQKENI. Trimming pared 5 bases from V and 0 bases from J, leaving 11 bases between. For the CDR3, the DNA is TGTGCCAGCTCAACGACAGCATATAGCAATCAGCCCCAGCATTTT. Translated, it gives CASSTTAYSNQPQHF. Full variable domain (remainder filled in from reference TRBV18 and TRBJ1-5): NAGVMQNPRHLVRRRGQEARLRCSPMKGHSHVYWYRQLPEEGLKFMVYLQKENIIDESGMPKERFSAEFPKEGPSILRIQQVVRGDSAAYFCASSTTAYSNQPQHFGDGTRLSIL.

This clonotype occurred many times. The chain has TRBV27 and TRBJ1-2, with D hard to call. Trimming removed 5 bases from V and 5 bases from J, with 12 bases in between. CDR1 MNHEY and CDR2 SMNVEV come from the germline V gene (reference sequence). The CDR3 has 13 residues. The CDR3 nucleotides are TGTGCCAGCAGTGGGTCCGAGTTATATGGCTACACCTTC. Translation: CASSGSELYGYTF.

This chain links TRBV20-1 with TRBJ1-2; unclear D gene. This CDR3 comprises 11 residues. The germline gives CDR1 DFQATT, CDR2 SNEGSKA (reference sequence). V lost 2 bases, J lost 8 bases, and 9 bases lay in between. CDR3 sequence: CSARSGRGYTF. The CDR3 nucleotides are TGCAGTGCTAGATCCGGGAGAGGCTACACCTTC.

The chain combines TRBV20-1 with TRBJ1-5; D is unresolved. V was cut by 5 bases and J by 3 bases, with 14 bases left in between. CDR3 size: 14 residues. In germline, CDR1 is DFQATT, CDR2 SNEGSKA (reference sequence). The CDR3 loop reads CSASPGVINQPQHF. The CDR3 nucleotides read TGCAGTGCTTCCCCTGGTGTAATCAATCAGCCCCAGCATTTT.

The chain joins TRBV28 to TRBJ2-7; D is tentatively TRBD1 or TRBD2 (5 bases each). Trimming stripped 9 bases from V and 6 bases from J, with 21 bases between. This CDR3 is 14 amino acids long. The germline V gene encodes CDR1 MDHEN and CDR2 SYDVKM. The CDR3 bases are TGTGCCAGTTTGGGCGGCTGGGGACGCCCCGAGCAGTACTTC. The encoded protein is CASLGGWGRPEQYF.